Sequencing of this TCR beta chain was carried out in a study of cytomegalovirus exposure and HLA in healthy donors. With 60 Vbeta and 13 Jbeta primers, the PCR was carried out. Profiled with immunoSEQ multiplex PCR; TCRdb holds only in-frame clones, not every one. The sample contains under 150,000 clones, approximately 81% of which appear only once. Between the trimmed V and J ends, which lost 2 bases and 0 bases, there was a span of 11 bases. This CDR3 contains 16 residues. Germline V gene data show CDR1 as SGHDN and CDR2 as FVKESK. Comment on this clone: Its specificity is not known.

Study-level points and caveats: Most sequenced TCRs were rare (though some public TCRs occurred in many donors).

The sample consisted of PBMCs. This clonotype was sampled from a young man in good health and CMV-seronegative. The rearrangement joins TRBV14 to TRBJ2-4, with a tentative D call TRBD1 (6 bases). The chain's CDR3 is CASSQLSRGAKNIQYF. In nucleotides, the CDR3 is TGTGCCAGCAGCCAATTATCCAGGGGAGCCAAAAACATTCAGTACTTC. Variable domain in full (rest from reference TRBV14 and TRBJ2-4): EAGVTQFPSHSVIEKGQTVTLRCDPISGHDNLYWYRRVMGKEIKFLLHFVKESKQDESGMPNNRFLAERTGGTYSTLKVQPAELEDSGVYFCASSQLSRGAKNIQYFGAGTRLSVL.